The rows below give T cell receptor beta chains drawn from one sample of a study of T cell changes during pregnancy in multiple sclerosis. The table came from immunoSEQ multiplex PCR; TCRdb's copy has only in-frame clones and leaves some out. The table lists just under 65,000 clones, 75% to 95% of them singletons. This specimen was peripheral blood, taken after pregnancy. These receptor sequences come from a female donor in good health, enrolled as a control in a pregnancy study. CDR3s include the opening cysteine and the closing phenylalanine or tryptophan. A D gene is named only where the DNA matches it firmly.

TRBJ1-2	-	TRBV7-2	CASSLVPTNYGYTF
TRBJ1-2	-	TRBV6-6	CASSYRTGEPYGYTF
TRBJ1-1	-	TRBV5-1	CASSLDRAMNTEAFF
TRBJ2-7	-	TRBV27	CASSPDPTGSIFYEQYF
TRBJ1-5	TRBD1	TRBV12-5	CASAKTGGGNQPQHF
TRBJ1-4	-	TRBV25-1	CASSRQATNEKLFF
TRBJ1-1	TRBD1	TRBV30	CAWSDLTGVDTEAFF
TRBJ2-1	-	TRBV19	CASSIFRSNEQFF
TRBJ1-1	-	TRBV20-1	CSARDRGEAFF
TRBJ1-2	-	TRBV4-2	CASSAKTGVLDYGYTF
TRBJ2-5	TRBD2	TRBV7-3	CASSHSGGGETQYF
TRBJ1-2	TRBD1	TRBV30	CAWSDRGSGYTF
TRBJ2-5	-	TRBV11-1	CASSFGQQETQYF
TRBJ2-3	-	TRBV6-1	CASRDRGGGTDTQYF
TRBJ2-5	TRBD2	TRBV5-4	CASSPGLAGVETQYF
TRBJ2-5	TRBD1	TRBV30	CAWSIVGGETQYF
TRBJ2-5	TRBD2	TRBV5-1	CASSRRLAGGQETQYF
TRBJ2-3	TRBD2	TRBV5-4	CASSLDSGITDTQYF
TRBJ2-2	-	TRBV5-1	CASSLQSTSTGELFF
TRBJ1-2	-	TRBV13	CASSPYGGTYGYTF
TRBJ2-2	-	TRBV14	CASSPPRQRMRPGELFF
TRBJ1-1	-	TRBV5-1	CASSFGGPTNTEAFF